This is a list of T cell receptor beta chains from one sample in a study of T cells after yellow fever vaccination. TCRdb reanalysed the 5' RACE reads using MiXCR and keeps one entry per CDR3 protein. This repertoire shows about 320,000 distinct CDR3 sequences, 9.5% to 15% found once; its top ten account for 2.5% to 4%. Specimen: CD4+ T cells sorted from PBMCs, collected 15 days after the yellow fever booster vaccination. The receptors here all came from a man younger than 35 who received the YFV17D yellow fever vaccine. Each CDR3 is given with its conserved first and last residue. D genes are given only for firm matches. Rows may omit the clone size; those that give it use once, few, many or a size class.

V	J	size	D	DNA	CDR3
TRBV10-3	TRBJ1-5	-	-	TGTGCCATCAGTGGGGGGGGGGCTAGCAATCAGCCCCAGCATTTT	CAISGGGASNQPQHF
TRBV7-2	TRBJ2-3	-	-	TGTGCCAGCAGGACAACAGGGACAGATACGCAGTATTTT	CASRTTGTDTQYF
TRBV9	TRBJ2-1	-	TRBD2	TGTGCCAGCAGCTTTAGCGGGGGGGCCGGTGAGCAGTTCTTC	CASSFSGGAGEQFF
TRBV5-1	TRBJ1-1	few	TRBD1	TGCGCCAGCAGCTTGGGGGACAGCTTGAACACTGAAGCTTTCTTT	CASSLGDSLNTEAFF
TRBV7-9	TRBJ2-5	once	TRBD1	TGTGCCAGCAGCTTTGGTGCGACAGGGGGTCAAGAGACCCAGTACTTC	CASSFGATGGQETQYF
TRBV4-3	TRBJ2-5	-	TRBD1	TGCGCCAGCAGCCAAGTGGGACAGGGCCAAGAGACCCAGTACTTC	CASSQVGQGQETQYF
TRBV5-1	TRBJ2-3	few	TRBD2	TGCGCCAGCAGCTTGGAGCGGGGGCACAAAGATACGCAGTATTTT	CASSLERGHKDTQYF
TRBV24-1	TRBJ2-3	-	-	TGTGCCACCAGTGATTTGCGGGACAAGAGCACAGATACGCAGTATTTT	CATSDLRDKSTDTQYF
TRBV11-2	TRBJ1-6	-	-	TGTGCCAGCAGCACCTCGACACCGAATCACTCACCCCTCCACTTT	CASSTSTPNHSPLHF
TRBV5-4	TRBJ2-4	-	-	TGTGCCAGCAGCTTGGGCTCGGAAGGGAACATTCAGTACTTC	CASSLGSEGNIQYF
TRBV7-2	TRBJ2-3	once	TRBD2	TGTGCCAGCAGCCCACACCCACAAGCGGGGGGCAGGGGTACGCAGTATTTT	CASSPHPQAGGRGTQYF
TRBV9	TRBJ2-3	-	-	TGTGCCAGCAGCGTAGTTTCAGGGGAAGTCACAGATACGCAGTATTTT	CASSVVSGEVTDTQYF
TRBV12-3/TRBV12-4	TRBJ2-3	-	TRBD2	TGTGCCAGCAGTTTTCATAGCGGGGGATCTACTAGCACAGATACGCAGTATTTT	CASSFHSGGSTSTDTQYF
TRBV7-2	TRBJ2-1	many	TRBD2	TGTGCCAGCAGCTTATTGTATCGAGCGGGGGGGCGGGAGCAGTTCTTC	CASSLLYRAGGREQFF
TRBV7-9	TRBJ1-5	few	-	TGTGCCAGCAGCTGGGACGGAGGGGTAGAGCCCCAGCATTTT	CASSWDGGVEPQHF
TRBV10-3	TRBJ1-6	-	-	TGTGCCATCAGTGAGAACAGGTCCCCCCTCCACTTT	CAISENRSPLHF
TRBV12-3/TRBV12-4	TRBJ2-1	-	TRBD1	TGTGCCAGCAGCCCTCTCGGGACAGGGAAGAATGAGCAGTTCTTC	CASSPLGTGKNEQFF
TRBV4-1	TRBJ2-1	-	-	TGCGCCAGCAGCCAGGATCCCTTTGGGGGGGCCAAGTACAATGAGCAGTTCTTC	CASSQDPFGGAKYNEQFF
TRBV18	TRBJ2-3	many	TRBD1	TGTGCCAGCTCACCCGCCGGACAGGGAACAGATACGCAGTATTTT	CASSPAGQGTDTQYF
TRBV7-2	TRBJ1-2	few	-	TGTGCCAGCAGCTTAGCGCACCCGGACATCCATGGCTACACCTTC	CASSLAHPDIHGYTF
TRBV11-2	TRBJ2-1	few	TRBD2	TGTGCCAGCAGCTACGGCCCCCAGCGGTGGGGGGGAACCTACAATGAGCAGTTCTTC	CASSYGPQRWGGTYNEQFF
TRBV11-2	TRBJ1-6	many	TRBD1	TGTGCCAGCAGCTTAGGGGGACAGGGGTTCTCGGATTCCCTCCACTTT	CASSLGGQGFSDSLHF
TRBV2	TRBJ2-7	few	-	TGTGCCAGCAGTGACGGGGGAAGTTTCGGAGAGCAGTACTTC	CASSDGGSFGEQYF
TRBV12-3/TRBV12-4	TRBJ2-2	many	-	TGTGCCAGCAGTTTTTACCCTTGGGGGGTCGAGTTCGGTCGCACCGGGGAGCTGTTTTTT	CASSFYPWGVEFGRTGELFF
TRBV7-9	TRBJ1-2	-	-	TGTGCCAGCAGCTCGACAGAAGACTATGGCTACACCTTC	CASSSTEDYGYTF
TRBV12-3/TRBV12-4	TRBJ2-1	-	-	TGTGCCAGCACCCAGGGTATAGGGGCCAATGAGCAGTTCTTC	CASTQGIGANEQFF
TRBV5-1	TRBJ2-7	many	TRBD2	TGCGCCAGCACCTCGGGGGGTGCCTACGAGCAGTACTTC	CASTSGGAYEQYF
TRBV5-1	TRBJ2-7	few	TRBD1	TGCGCCAGCAGCGGGGACAGGCATCCCTACGAGCAGTACTTC	CASSGDRHPYEQYF
TRBV12-3/TRBV12-4	TRBJ1-3	-	TRBD1	TGTGCCAGCAGTACGCTGACAGGGAATTATAGAAACACCATATATTTT	CASSTLTGNYRNTIYF